These 21 T cell receptor beta chains share one sample of origin, sequenced in a study of CD8 T cells in ankylosing spondylitis. TCRdb ran MiXCR on the 5' RACE reads and lists one entry per CDR3 protein. The sample gives fewer than 250,000 distinct CDR3 sequences, roughly a tenth of which show up once; 20% to 25% is in the top ten. Sequencing input: blood, either unsorted or a sorted T cell fraction (not recorded which). The receptors shown here come from a male donor with ankylosing spondylitis or in good health (not recorded which).

This clonotype was detected ten times or more. The V and J genes are TRBV20-1 and TRBJ1-6; 9 bases are a match to TRBD1. Trimming took 1 base from V and 8 from J; bases not matched to a gene: 6. Germline assignment: CDR1 DFQATT and CDR2 SNEGSKA (reference sequence). This CDR3 is built from 15 residues. For the CDR3, the DNA is TGCAGTGCTAGAGGGGCCGGGACAGGGTATTCACCCCTCCACTTT. Translated, it gives CSARGAGTGYSPLHF.

In its sample, this clonotype was seen a few times. The chain recombines TRBV7-9 with TRBJ1-3; D gene uncertain. Germline CDR1 and CDR2: SEHNR and FQNEAQ (reference sequence). Trimming removed 1 base at V and 3 bases at J, with 7 bases between. CDR3 length: 14 residues. The CDR3 reads CASSLGGDGNTIYF. CDR3 in DNA: TGTGCCAGCAGCTTAGGCGGAGATGGAAACACCATATATTTT.

With regard to this clonotype: With a much larger clone just one base away, this may be a read error. This sequence joins TRBV5-1 and TRBJ2-3; D is unresolved. Germline CDR1 SGHRS, CDR2 YFSETQ. V lost 2 bases to trimming and J lost 1 base, with 8 bases between them. The CDR3 is 14 amino acids. Here the CDR3 reads CASSFYTGTDTQYF. In nucleotides, the CDR3 is TGCGCCAGCAGCTTCTACACGGGCACAGATACGCAGTATTTT. The full variable domain, completed using reference TRBV5-1 and TRBJ2-3, is KAGVTQTPRYLIKTRGQQVTLSCSPISGHRSVSWYQQTPGQGLQFLFEYFSETQRNKGNFPGRFSGRQFSNSRSEMNVSTLELGDSALYLCASSFYTGTDTQYFGPGTRLTVL.

This clonotype was observed many times. This chain connects TRBV20-1 to TRBJ2-1; 9 nucleotides align to TRBD2. The length of the CDR3 is 16 residues. CDR1 is DFQATT and CDR2 is SNEGSKA in the germline V gene (reference sequence). Trimming took 3 bases from V and 4 from J; bases not matched to a gene: 10. The CDR3 spells CSARLAGGRQYNEQFF. CDR3 in DNA: TGCAGTGCTAGGCTGGCGGGGGGGCGCCAATACAATGAGCAGTTCTTC.

This chain links TRBV5-1 with TRBJ1-4; D unclear. The CDR3 extends over 15 amino acids. The germline CDR1 and CDR2 sequences are SGHRS and YFSETQ. V was pared by 6 bases and J by 0 bases, with 12 bases between. The CDR3 sequence is CASKGNPSTNEKLFF. In nucleotides, the CDR3 is TGCGCCAGCAAGGGAAATCCCTCAACTAATGAAAAACTGTTTTTT.

V usage is TRBV5-1 and J usage is TRBJ2-5; 8 bases align to TRBD1. Germline assignment: CDR1 SGHRS and CDR2 YFSETQ. The CDR3 sequence is 14 residues long. J was trimmed by 4 bases and V by 4 bases; bases with no gene match: 6. DNA of the CDR3: TGCGCCAGCAGCGCCGGACAGGGTAGAGAGACCCAGTACTTC. Encoded protein: CASSAGQGRETQYF.

This clonotype was seen repeatedly, ten times or more. V usage is TRBV29-1 and J usage is TRBJ1-2, with D unresolved. This CDR3 comprises 10 residues. V gave up 4 bases and J gave up 10 bases, with 10 bases separating them. Looked up from germline, CDR1 is SQVTM and CDR2 is ANQGSEA. This CDR3 is CSVVSPDYTF. CDR3 nucleotides: TGCAGCGTTGTGTCTCCTGACTACACCTTC.

The table lists this clonotype with a few counts. The chain carries TRBV7-6 and TRBJ1-1; weak D call: TRBD1 (6 bases). Deletions cut 0 bases from V and 4 bases from J, with 15 bases between. Looked up from germline, CDR1 is SGHVS and CDR2 is FNYEAQ. The CDR3 spans 16 residues. The CDR3 here is CASSLAEPGAITEAFF. DNA of the CDR3: TGTGCCAGCAGCTTAGCGGAGCCGGGGGCAATCACTGAAGCTTTCTTT.

This clonotype occurred a few times. The chain uses TRBV5-1 and TRBJ1-2, with D perhaps TRBD1 (5 bases). The CDR3 is 14 residues long. The V gene lost 4 bases and the J gene lost 8 bases, with 18 bases spanning the gap. Germline CDR1 and CDR2: SGHRS and YFSETQ. The CDR3 nucleotides are TGCGCCAGCAGCGTGGAAGGACAAACTATGGGCTACACCTTC. As protein: CASSVEGQTMGYTF.

This clonotype was seen ten or more times. The chain carries TRBV7-2 and TRBJ2-5; perhaps TRBD2 as D (6 bases). The CDR3 is 14 residues long. Germline CDR1 reads SGHTA; CDR2 reads FQGNSA. Deletions cut 8 bases from V and 0 bases from J, with 13 bases between. The CDR3 loop is CASRERAYQETQYF. The DNA of the CDR3 is TGTGCCAGCCGGGAGCGGGCGTACCAAGAGACCCAGTACTTC.

The table lists this clonotype with many counts. This chain uses TRBV28 with TRBJ2-2; 9 bases align to TRBD2. V was clipped by 3 bases and J by 7 bases; unmatched bases: 9. The CDR3 length is 16 residues. The germline gives CDR1 MDHEN, CDR2 SYDVKM. The DNA for the CDR3 is TGTGCCAGCAGTTTCTCCGCGGGGGGGCCGATCGGGGAGCTGTTTTTT. This encodes CASSFSAGGPIGELFF.

There are a few counts of this clonotype. This chain uses TRBV20-1 with TRBJ2-5, with a possible D match to TRBD1 (6 bases). This CDR3 is 14 amino acids long. Germline V gene sequence: CDR1 DFQATT, CDR2 SNEGSKA (reference sequence). Trimming removed 4 bases from V and 7 bases from J, with 19 bases in between. Here the CDR3 reads CSAMIRAGDRTQYF. In nucleotides, the CDR3 is TGCAGTGCTATGATACGGGCAGGGGACCGGACCCAGTACTTC.

This clonotype showed up many times. The J gene is TRBJ2-7, the V gene TRBV27; tentative D call: TRBD1 (6 bases). Trimming removed 0 bases from V and 3 bases from J, with 12 bases in between. The CDR3 has 15 amino acids. CDR1 and CDR2 from the germline V gene are MNHEY and SMNVEV (reference sequence). CDR3 sequence (DNA): TGTGCCAGCAGTTTATCCCCCGGCAGGGGCTACGAGCAGTACTTC. It yields the protein CASSLSPGRGYEQYF.

For this clonotype: A much more abundant neighbour one base away suggests this may be a read error. The chain couples TRBV5-5 to TRBJ2-1; D is ambiguous. The CDR3 runs 15 residues. CDR1 and CDR2 from the germline V gene are SGHKS and YYEKEE (reference sequence). CDR3 DNA sequence: TGTGCCAGCAGCTTGTTGCTATGGGCTAACAATGAGCATTTCTTC. Protein: CASSLLLWANNEHFF.

This clonotype has more than one count but fewer than ten. The genes are TRBV3-1 and TRBJ1-1, with D maybe TRBD1 (5 bases). This CDR3 has 13 residues. Between the trimmed V and J ends, which lost 6 bases and 6 bases, there was a span of 14 bases. Germline V CDR1 and CDR2: LGHDT, YNNKEL (reference sequence). The CDR3 protein is CASSQTAFPEAFF. The CDR3 DNA reads TGTGCCAGCAGTCAGACAGCATTCCCTGAAGCTTTCTTT.

The V and J genes are TRBV10-3 and TRBJ2-1, with D possibly called TRBD1 or TRBD2 (5 bases each). Germline CDR1 reads ENHRY; CDR2 reads SYGVKD. The CDR3 has 13 amino acids. The V end was cut by 9 bases, the J end by 10 bases, with 19 bases between. This CDR3 is CAILGTGSGEQFF. CDR3 DNA: TGTGCCATTCTGGGGACGGGGTCCGGGGAGCAGTTCTTC.

V is TRBV7-9 and J is TRBJ1-1; no definite D call. V lost 1 base and J lost 11, with 11 bases in between. Per germline, CDR1 SEHNR and CDR2 FQNEAQ (reference sequence). CDR3 length equals 12 residues. CDR3 sequence (DNA): TGTGCCAGCAGCTTAGTCTCCTCGGCGGCTTTCTTT. Translated, it gives CASSLVSSAAFF.

This clonotype was counted many times. The chain joins TRBV12-3 or TRBV12-4 to TRBJ2-4; unclear D gene. V lost 6 bases, J lost 1 base, and 10 bases lay in between. The CDR3 sequence is 14 residues long. The CDR3 region is CASSPTGAKNIQYF. The CDR3, as DNA: TGTGCCAGCAGCCCTACCGGGGCCAAAAACATTCAGTACTTC.

V and J are TRBV7-6 and TRBJ1-5; D is ambiguous. Germline V gives CDR1 SGHVS, CDR2 FNYEAQ. CDR3 length equals 13 residues. Trimming pared 2 bases from V and 6 bases from J, leaving 8 bases between. CDR3 in DNA: TGTGCCAGCAGCTTAAAGGGTGGTCAGCCCCAGCATTTT. It is translated as CASSLKGGQPQHF.

In this sample, this clonotype turned up many times. V and J are TRBV5-1 and TRBJ1-5, with 7 nucleotides matching TRBD1. V shed 0 bases, J shed 2 bases, and the junction held 5 bases outside the gene matches. CDR3 size: 16 residues. Germline V gives CDR1 SGHRS, CDR2 YFSETQ. The CDR3 DNA follows: TGCGCCAGCAGCTTGGACAGGGGCGTGGGCAATCAGCCCCAGCATTTT. Translation gives CASSLDRGVGNQPQHF. Complete variable domain (other parts from reference TRBV5-1 and TRBJ1-5): KAGVTQTPRYLIKTRGQQVTLSCSPISGHRSVSWYQQTPGQGLQFLFEYFSETQRNKGNFPGRFSGRQFSNSRSEMNVSTLELGDSALYLCASSLDRGVGNQPQHFGDGTRLSIL.

This clonotype turned up a few times. The V call is TRBV6-1, the J call TRBJ2-3; 16 nucleotides agree with TRBD2. CDR1 MNHNS and CDR2 SASEGT come from the germline V gene. The junction had 7 bases not matched to a gene; V was cut back by 6 bases and J by 1 base. The CDR3 is 18 residues long. The CDR3 region is CASRKGTSGGAGTDTQYF. The CDR3 coding sequence is TGTGCCAGCAGGAAAGGGACTAGCGGGGGGGCTGGCACAGATACGCAGTATTTT.